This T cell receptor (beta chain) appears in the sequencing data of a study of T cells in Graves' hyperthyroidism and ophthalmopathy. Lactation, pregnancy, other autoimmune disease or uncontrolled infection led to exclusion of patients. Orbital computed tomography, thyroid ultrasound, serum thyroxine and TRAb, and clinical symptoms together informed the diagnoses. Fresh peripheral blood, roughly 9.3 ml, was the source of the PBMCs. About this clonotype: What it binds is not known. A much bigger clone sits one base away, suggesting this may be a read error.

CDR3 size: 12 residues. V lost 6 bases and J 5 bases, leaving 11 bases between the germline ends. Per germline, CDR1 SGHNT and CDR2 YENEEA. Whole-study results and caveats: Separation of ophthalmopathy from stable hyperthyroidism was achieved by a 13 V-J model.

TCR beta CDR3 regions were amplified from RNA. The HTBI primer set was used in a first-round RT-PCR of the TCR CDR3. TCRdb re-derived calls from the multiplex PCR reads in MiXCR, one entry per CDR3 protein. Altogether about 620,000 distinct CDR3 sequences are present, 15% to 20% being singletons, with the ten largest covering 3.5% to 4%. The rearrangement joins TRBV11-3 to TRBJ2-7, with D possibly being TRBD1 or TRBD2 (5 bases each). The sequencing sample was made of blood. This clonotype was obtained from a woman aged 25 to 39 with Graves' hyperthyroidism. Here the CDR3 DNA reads TGTGCCAGCAGACTTAGGGGACACGAGCAGTACTTC. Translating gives CASRLRGHEQYF.